The 10 T cell receptor beta chains below were found in one sample sequenced in a study of T cell clones after liver transplantation. Assay used: immunoSEQ multiplex PCR; TCRdb lists only in-frame clones, some missing. The repertoire holds 8,500 to 10,000 clones, with over 60% as singletons. The sample was CD8+ T cells from blood, taken at the roughly 15-month timepoint. The source is a human patient who received a liver transplant. The graft donor may have contributed some T cells.

This clone was picked up a small number of times. This chain joins TRBV2 and TRBJ2-2, with D unresolved. CDR3 length: 15 amino acids. Trimming removed 5 bases at V and 3 bases at J, with 13 bases between. Germline V gene sequence: CDR1 SNHLY, CDR2 FYNNEI. CDR3 coding DNA: TGTGCCAGCAGTTCGATTCTGGGTCACACCGGGGAGCTGTTTTTT. Protein sequence: CASSSILGHTGELFF.

This chain links TRBV19 with TRBJ1-1; the match to TRBD1 covers 8 bases. Germline assignment: CDR1 LNHDA and CDR2 SQIVND (reference sequence). J lost 4 bases, V lost 10 bases, and 5 bases had no gene match. This CDR3 is built from 12 residues. The CDR3 coding sequence is TGTGCCACCCAGACAGGGGTCACTGAAGCTTTCTTT. Translation: CATQTGVTEAFF.

V and J are TRBV13 and TRBJ1-1; 8 bases map to TRBD1. V lost 4 bases and J lost 0; bases outside the gene matches: 1. Germline V gene data show CDR1 as PRHDT and CDR2 as FYEKMQ (reference sequence). CDR3 length: 14 amino acids. The CDR3 sequence: CASSSTGVNTEAFF. The CDR3, as DNA: TGTGCCAGCAGCTCGACAGGGGTGAACACTGAAGCTTTCTTT.

Worth noting for this clone: This same CDR3 is encoded by further DNA sequences in the sample. V gene TRBV7-2 combines with J gene TRBJ2-1; 7 bases align to TRBD2. With V trimmed by 1 base and J by 5 bases, 2 bases remained unmatched. The CDR3 loop spans 14 amino acids. Looked up from germline, CDR1 is SGHTA and CDR2 is FQGNSA. The CDR3 sequence is CASSLVGGDNEQFF. CDR3 in DNA: TGTGCCAGCAGCTTAGTGGGAGGGGACAATGAGCAGTTCTTC. The entire variable domain, with the rest obtained from reference TRBV7-2 and TRBJ2-1, is as follows: GAGVSQSPSNKVTEKGKDVELRCDPISGHTALYWYRQSLGQGLEFLIYFQGNSAPDKSGLPSDRFSAERTGGSVSTLTIQRTQQEDSAVYLCASSLVGGDNEQFFGPGTRLTVL.

In its sample, this clone was seen once. The V call is TRBV7-9, the J call TRBJ2-7; possible D gene TRBD2, 7 bases. The CDR3 is 18 residues long. The V and J ends lost 1 base and 5 bases respectively, with 24 bases between them. CDR1 is SEHNR and CDR2 is FQNEAQ in the germline V gene (reference sequence). CDR3 in amino acids: CASSLVPGGGGPEDEQYV. CDR3 nucleotides: TGTGCCAGCAGCTTAGTTCCAGGAGGGGGAGGGCCGGAGGACGAGCAGTACGTC.

This clone has more than one count but fewer than ten. This chain links TRBV19 with TRBJ2-1; D ambiguous. Trimming shortened V by 8 bases and J by 0 bases, and 14 bases separated the two germline ends. The germline CDR1 and CDR2 sequences are LNHDA and SQIVND (reference sequence). The CDR3 covers 15 residues. CDR3 sequence (DNA): TGTGCCAGTGCACTCGGGCCGACCTCCTACAATGAGCAGTTCTTC. This gives the protein CASALGPTSYNEQFF. Complete variable domain (other parts from reference TRBV19 and TRBJ2-1): DGGITQSPKYLFRKEGQNVTLSCEQNLNHDAMYWYRQDPGQGLRLIYYSQIVNDFQKGDIAEGYSVSREKKESFPLTVTSAQKNPTAFYLCASALGPTSYNEQFFGPGTRLTVL.

The chain is built from TRBV9 and TRBJ2-7; TRBD2 matches at 9 bases. The CDR3 is 16 residues long. V lost 2 bases, J lost 4 bases, and 10 bases stayed unmatched. Germline CDR1 is SGDLS and CDR2 is YYNGEE. The CDR3 protein is CASSVGSGTSLYEQYF. The CDR3 region has the DNA TGTGCCAGCAGCGTGGGATCCGGGACTAGCCTATACGAGCAGTACTTC. The full variable domain, with the rest looked up from reference TRBV9 and TRBJ2-7, is DSGVTQTPKHLITATGQRVTLRCSPRSGDLSVYWYQQSLDQGLQFLIQYYNGEERAKGNILERFSAQQFPDLHSELNLSSLELGDSALYFCASSVGSGTSLYEQYFGPGTRLTVT.

The chain has TRBV19 and TRBJ2-7; the D gene is possibly TRBD2 (6 bases). Germline values: CDR1 LNHDA, CDR2 SQIVND (reference sequence). The CDR3 sequence is 15 residues long. V shed 4 bases and J shed 1 base, with 14 bases lying between them. CDR3: CASSTGDSPSYEQYF. CDR3 sequence (DNA): TGTGCCAGTAGTACTGGGGACTCGCCTTCCTACGAGCAGTACTTC.

The J gene is TRBJ1-6, the V gene TRBV4-2, with D unresolved. CDR1 and CDR2 from the germline V gene are LGHNA and YNFKEQ. The CDR3 extends over 19 amino acids. The V gene lost 1 base and the J gene lost 0 bases, with 16 bases spanning the gap. CDR3 nucleotide sequence: TGTGCCAGCAGCCAAGGGGGAAGCAGCTTGAGCTCCTATAATTCACCCCTCCACTTT. Translating it yields CASSQGGSSLSSYNSPLHF.

This chain connects TRBV28 to TRBJ2-7; 9 bases fit TRBD1. The CDR3 has 15 amino acids. The V and J ends lost 5 bases and 2 bases, in that order; junction bases with no gene match: 7. Germline V lookup: CDR1 MDHEN, CDR2 SYDVKM. DNA of the CDR3: TGTGCCAGCAGTGAAGACAGGGGGTGGACCTACGAGCAGTACTTC. Translation: CASSEDRGWTYEQYF.